These 26 T cell receptor beta chains were all obtained from the same sample, sequenced in a study of blood T cell repertoires in COVID-19. Sequenced by immunoSEQ multiplex PCR; TCRdb stores in-frame clones only, minus some. This sample has about 29,000 clones, with approximately 90% found just once. Sequences were obtained from peripheral blood. These receptor sequences come from a human donor in a cohort sampled during active COVID-19.

This clone was observed a few times. This chain links TRBV11-2 with TRBJ2-7; tentatively, D is TRBD2 (5 bases). The CDR3 length is 17 residues. V dropped 5 bases and J dropped 4 bases, with 24 bases sitting between them. The V gene's germline CDR1 is SGHAT and CDR2 FQNNGV. The CDR3 sequence is CASSRTGGPGGSYEQYF. CDR3 DNA sequence: TGTGCCAGCAGCCGCACCGGCGGGCCCGGAGGTTCATACGAGCAGTACTTC.

CDR3 sequence reads: CASSGGAGAEQFF. The CDR3 DNA sequence: TGTGCCAGCAGCGGAGGAGCAGGGGCTGAGCAGTTCTTC. This sequence joins TRBV9 and TRBJ2-1, with a weak D call TRBD1 (6 bases). Looked up from germline, CDR1 is SGDLS and CDR2 is YYNGEE. The CDR3 extends over 13 amino acids. V was pared by 3 bases and J by 9 bases, with 13 bases between.

The V call is TRBV6-5, the J call TRBJ2-7; 7 bases line up with TRBD1. The CDR3 contains 12 residues. Germline CDR1 MNHEY, CDR2 SVGAGI. Trimming took 4 bases from V and 7 from J; bases not matched to a gene: 4. The CDR3 nucleotides are TGTGCCAGCAGTTTAGACAGGGCGGAGCAGTACTTC. It codes for CASSLDRAEQYF.

The V call is TRBV28, the J call TRBJ1-6; D may be TRBD1 (6 bases). CDR1 is MDHEN, CDR2 SYDVKM, per germline. The CDR3 extends over 15 amino acids. Trimming stripped 7 bases from V and 8 bases from J, with 18 bases between. CDR3 protein: CASIFVGTQDSPLHF. CDR3 bases: TGTGCCAGCATATTTGTGGGGACACAGGATTCACCCCTCCACTTT. Looking up the rest from reference TRBV28 and TRBJ1-6 gives the full variable domain: DVKVTQSSRYLVKRTGEKVFLECVQDMDHENMFWYRQDPGLGLRLIYFSYDVKMKEKGDIPEGYSVSREKKERFSLILESASTNQTSMYLCASIFVGTQDSPLHFGNGTRLTVT.

This sequence joins TRBV6-6 and TRBJ1-6; possibly TRBD1 for D (5 bases). CDR3 length: 15 amino acids. Germline-derived CDR1 and CDR2 are MNHNY and SVGAGI (reference sequence). V was trimmed by 6 bases and J by 6 bases, leaving 15 bases between them. The CDR3 loop is CASRLDGAANSPLHF. The CDR3 coding sequence is TGTGCCAGCAGACTTGATGGGGCGGCTAATTCACCCCTCCACTTT.

The V gene is TRBV6-5, the J gene TRBJ1-6; D is perhaps TRBD1 (6 bases). Germline V gives CDR1 MNHEY, CDR2 SVGAGI. CDR3 length equals 13 residues. The germline V and J ends were trimmed by 8 bases and 5 bases, with 10 bases remaining between them. In DNA form, the CDR3 reads TGTGCCAGCGGGGGGGGCAATAATTCACCCCTCCACTTT. Amino acid sequence: CASGGGNNSPLHF.

The V call is TRBV28, the J call TRBJ1-4; possibly TRBD1 for D (5 bases). With 2 bases removed from V and 6 bases from J, the gap between germline ends came to 16 bases. The CDR3 runs to 16 residues. Germline CDR1 MDHEN, CDR2 SYDVKM. The CDR3 region is CASSLASGGVYEKLFF. The CDR3 nucleotides are TGTGCCAGCAGTTTAGCCTCGGGGGGAGTGTATGAAAAACTGTTTTTT. Supplemented by reference TRBV28 and TRBJ1-4, the full variable domain reads DVKVTQSSRYLVKRTGEKVFLECVQDMDHENMFWYRQDPGLGLRLIYFSYDVKMKEKGDIPEGYSVSREKKERFSLILESASTNQTSMYLCASSLASGGVYEKLFFGSGTQLSVL.

V and J are TRBV5-1 and TRBJ2-7; TRBD1 is a possible D gene (6 bases). CDR1 and CDR2 (germline): SGHRS, YFSETQ. Deletions cut 1 base from V and 3 bases from J, with 11 bases between. CDR3 length equals 14 residues. CDR3 amino acids: CASSLTGTGYEQYF. In nucleotides, the CDR3 is TGCGCCAGCAGCTTGACAGGGACGGGCTACGAGCAGTACTTC.

This clone was detected only once. CDR3 in amino acids: CATSRKAGLVNEQYF. CDR3 nucleotide sequence: TGTGCCACCAGCAGAAAAGCCGGACTAGTAAACGAGCAGTACTTC. The rearrangement joins TRBV15 to TRBJ2-7, with 7 bases lining up with TRBD2. Trimming cost V 2 bases and J 5 bases; bases outside gene matches: 9. The CDR3 loop spans 15 amino acids. Germline-derived CDR1 and CDR2 are LNHNV and YYDKDF (reference sequence).

This clone was seen just once. This chain links TRBV5-1 with TRBJ1-2; 7 nucleotides agree with TRBD1. This CDR3 comprises 14 residues. V lost 1 base and J lost 5; bases outside the gene matches: 5. Germline V CDR1 and CDR2: SGHRS, YFSETQ. The CDR3 nucleotides read TGCGCCAGCAGCTTGCCTGGACAGGAGTATGGCTACACCTTC. It translates to CASSLPGQEYGYTF.

This chain uses TRBV19 with TRBJ2-7, with TRBD1 matching 8 bases. The CDR3 runs to 14 residues. V was clipped by 6 bases and J by 2 bases; unmatched bases: 6. Germline CDR1 reads LNHDA; CDR2 reads SQIVND (reference sequence). The CDR3 DNA reads TGTGCCAGTAGGAAAGGACAGGGAACCTACGAGCAGTACTTC. Amino acid sequence: CASRKGQGTYEQYF.

This chain links TRBV5-4 with TRBJ1-4; D possibly corresponds to TRBD1 (5 bases). The CDR3 loop spans 15 amino acids. Germline V lookup: CDR1 SGHNT, CDR2 YYREEE (reference sequence). Trimming took off 1 base at V and 7 bases at J, with 14 bases between the two ends. The CDR3 loop reads CASSLYGASSEKLFF. CDR3 DNA sequence: TGTGCCAGCAGCTTGTATGGGGCGAGTAGTGAAAAACTGTTTTTT.

V and J are TRBV19 and TRBJ2-1; 8 bases are a match to TRBD1. V shed 4 bases, J shed 7 bases, and the junction held 9 bases outside the gene matches. Per the germline V gene, CDR1 is LNHDA and CDR2 is SQIVND (reference sequence). This CDR3 has 15 amino acids. CDR3 amino acids: CASSTSRGLRNEQFF. The DNA of the CDR3 is TGTGCCAGTAGTACCAGCAGGGGGCTTAGGAATGAGCAGTTCTTC.

This chain joins TRBV19 and TRBJ2-5; D gene uncertain. This CDR3 spans 12 amino acids. Germline lookup yields CDR1 LNHDA and CDR2 SQIVND (reference sequence). The V end was cut by 5 bases, the J end by 2 bases, with 6 bases between. The CDR3 DNA reads as TGTGCCAGTAGTGACACGCAAGAGACCCAGTACTTC. Protein: CASSDTQETQYF. The variable domain in full, with the rest retrieved from reference TRBV19 and TRBJ2-5, is DGGITQSPKYLFRKEGQNVTLSCEQNLNHDAMYWYRQDPGQGLRLIYYSQIVNDFQKGDIAEGYSVSREKKESFPLTVTSAQKNPTAFYLCASSDTQETQYFGPGTRLLVL.

J is TRBJ2-7 and V is TRBV19; 7 nucleotides line up with TRBD1. J gave up 5 bases and V 6 bases, and 13 bases lay outside the gene matches. CDR1 and CDR2 from the germline V gene are LNHDA and SQIVND (reference sequence). The CDR3 is 15 amino acids. The DNA for the CDR3 is TGTGCCAGTAGCCCTCAGGGGGAGTTTGTCCACGAGCAGTACTTC. It codes for CASSPQGEFVHEQYF.

This chain links TRBV19 with TRBJ2-3, with 8 bases aligning to TRBD2. CDR1 LNHDA and CDR2 SQIVND come from the germline V gene (reference sequence). V lost 1 base to trimming and J lost 1 base; unmatched junction nucleotides: 1. The CDR3 is 15 residues long. This chain's CDR3 is CASSIGAGGTDTQYF. The CDR3 DNA reads as TGTGCCAGTAGTATAGGAGCGGGGGGCACAGATACGCAGTATTTT. Using reference TRBV19 and TRBJ2-3 for the parts outside the CDR3, the full variable domain is DGGITQSPKYLFRKEGQNVTLSCEQNLNHDAMYWYRQDPGQGLRLIYYSQIVNDFQKGDIAEGYSVSREKKESFPLTVTSAQKNPTAFYLCASSIGAGGTDTQYFGPGTRLTVL.

This clone was recorded once. The chain joins TRBV19 to TRBJ2-2; 8 bases fit TRBD1. The V gene's germline CDR1 is LNHDA and CDR2 SQIVND (reference sequence). The CDR3 has 14 amino acids. V dropped 8 bases and J dropped 4; count of bases not matched to a gene: 6. CDR3 nucleotide sequence: TGTGCCAGTGGGACAGGTCTCCGCACCGGGGAGCTGTTTTTT. This sequence encodes CASGTGLRTGELFF.

A note on this clone: The CDR3 carries no conserved terminal phenylalanine or tryptophan, so it likely arises from a read error. Because the CDR3's place on the DNA is in doubt, the DNA is left out and the CDR3 is given as listed by TCRdb. This rearrangement joins TRBV7-2 to TRBJ2-7; whether TRBD1, the table's D call, matches the DNA was not checked. With termini counted, the CDR3 has 9 amino acids. CDR1 and CDR2 (germline): SGHTA, FQGNSA. The CDR3 is CASSLKSPG.

This chain uses TRBV30 with TRBJ2-7, with a tentative D call TRBD1 (6 bases). Trimming stripped 3 bases from V and 0 bases from J, with 12 bases between. This CDR3 has 14 residues. Germline V lookup: CDR1 GTSNPN, CDR2 SVGIG (reference sequence). CDR3 DNA sequence: TGTGCCTGGAGCCAAGGGGGTAGCTCCTACGAGCAGTACTTC. Its protein product is CAWSQGGSSYEQYF.

This clone has only one observation. This sequence joins TRBV19 and TRBJ1-3; a weak D match, TRBD1 (5 bases). Germline V lookup: CDR1 LNHDA, CDR2 SQIVND (reference sequence). V lost 3 bases and J 1 base, leaving 16 bases between the germline ends. The CDR3 sequence is 17 residues long. This CDR3 is CASSIPADRRSGNTIYF. DNA of the CDR3: TGTGCCAGTAGTATCCCCGCCGACAGAAGATCTGGAAACACCATATATTTT. Based on the CDR3 plus reference TRBV19 and TRBJ1-3, the full variable domain is DGGITQSPKYLFRKEGQNVTLSCEQNLNHDAMYWYRQDPGQGLRLIYYSQIVNDFQKGDIAEGYSVSREKKESFPLTVTSAQKNPTAFYLCASSIPADRRSGNTIYFGEGSWLTVV.

The J gene is TRBJ2-5, the V gene TRBV28; 10 bases fit TRBD2. There are 14 residues in the CDR3. J lost 5 bases, V lost 8 bases, and 8 bases had no gene match. Germline values: CDR1 MDHEN, CDR2 SYDVKM. CDR3 sequence: CASRSAGGPETQYF. The CDR3 DNA is TGTGCCAGCCGCTCAGCGGGGGGGCCGGAGACCCAGTACTTC.

The J gene is TRBJ2-1, the V gene TRBV14, with D perhaps TRBD1 (5 bases). Trimming shortened V by 0 bases and J by 5 bases, and 20 bases separated the two germline ends. This CDR3 has 18 amino acids. Germline V gene sequence: CDR1 SGHDN, CDR2 FVKESK. The CDR3 bases are TGTGCCAGCAGCCAAGACGAAGGGGTCTATTGGTCGAACAATGAGCAGTTCTTC. Translated, it gives CASSQDEGVYWSNNEQFF.

This clone was recorded once. V gene TRBV29-1 combines with J gene TRBJ2-3, with TRBD1 matching over 9 bases. The length of the CDR3 is 13 residues. Germline V gene sequence: CDR1 SQVTM, CDR2 ANQGSEA. Trimming removed 6 bases from V and 2 bases from J; junction bases left unmatched: 3. The CDR3 loop reads CSVGTGHTDTQYF. CDR3 sequence (DNA): TGCAGCGTGGGGACAGGGCACACAGATACGCAGTATTTT.

The chain is built from TRBV7-8 and TRBJ1-4; D gene ambiguous. Germline assignment: CDR1 SGHVS and CDR2 FQNEAQ. V was pared by 3 bases and J by 0 bases, with 11 bases between. This CDR3 is built from 16 residues. CDR3: CASSFSRVATNEKLFF. The CDR3 DNA reads as TGTGCCAGCAGCTTCTCGAGGGTCGCAACTAATGAAAAACTGTTTTTT.

The chain is built from TRBV5-1 and TRBJ2-3; the match to TRBD2 covers 9 bases. The CDR3 runs 13 residues. The junction had 5 bases not matched to a gene; V was cut back by 4 bases and J by 8 bases. CDR1 and CDR2 from the germline V gene are SGHRS and YFSETQ. In DNA form, the CDR3 reads TGCGCCAGCAGCCCGACTAGCGGCGGTACGCAGTATTTT. It is translated as CASSPTSGGTQYF. Full variable domain (missing parts from reference TRBV5-1 and TRBJ2-3): KAGVTQTPRYLIKTRGQQVTLSCSPISGHRSVSWYQQTPGQGLQFLFEYFSETQRNKGNFPGRFSGRQFSNSRSEMNVSTLELGDSALYLCASSPTSGGTQYFGPGTRLTVL.

The V call is TRBV7-2, the J call TRBJ2-1; TRBD2 matches at 10 bases. From germline, CDR1 is SGHTA and CDR2 FQGNSA. V was clipped by 5 bases and J by 8 bases; unmatched bases: 15. The length of the CDR3 is 17 residues. CDR3 sequence reads: CASSPTFPSGGADEQFF. The CDR3 bases are TGTGCCAGCAGCCCGACGTTTCCGAGCGGGGGGGCCGATGAGCAGTTCTTC.